The 16 T cell receptor beta chains below come from one sample, sequenced in a study of cytomegalovirus exposure and HLA in healthy donors. The PCR contained 60 Vbeta and 13 Jbeta primers. Generated by immunoSEQ multiplex PCR, the TCRdb table keeps only in-frame clones and is missing some. The sample contains 150,000 to 200,000 clones, about 80% of which appear only once. The sequencing input was PBMCs. These receptors all come from a woman in her 30s in good health and CMV-seropositive.

In nucleotides, the CDR3 is TGTGCCATCATGACTGCAACTAATGAAAAACTGTTTTTT. Translation: CAIMTATNEKLFF. The chain has TRBV28 and TRBJ1-4; no definite D call. Germline-derived CDR1 and CDR2 are MDHEN and SYDVKM. Trimming took 10 bases from V and 0 from J, leaving 9 bases between them. The CDR3 length is 13 residues.

This chain connects TRBV7-9 to TRBJ2-1; D remains unclear. The CDR3 has 14 residues. Trimming shortened V by 5 bases and J by 6 bases, and 14 bases separated the two germline ends. The germline V gene encodes CDR1 SEHNR and CDR2 FQNEAQ (reference sequence). CDR3 region: CASSHSTIFNEQFF. The CDR3, as DNA: TGTGCCAGCAGCCACAGTACGATTTTCAATGAGCAGTTCTTC.

This chain connects TRBV7-8 to TRBJ2-3; D remains unclear. Germline V gene sequence: CDR1 SGHVS, CDR2 FQNEAQ. There are 22 residues in the CDR3. The V gene lost 3 bases and the J gene lost 0 bases, with 31 bases spanning the gap. The CDR3 spells CASSFFPNPSTRAGFSTDTQYF. The CDR3 DNA reads TGTGCCAGCAGCTTTTTCCCCAACCCTAGTACCCGAGCTGGATTTAGCACAGATACGCAGTATTTT.

The chain joins TRBV7-7 to TRBJ2-5; TRBD2 agrees at 7 bases. V was pared by 4 bases and J by 3 bases, with 2 bases of the junction left unmatched. The CDR3 covers 13 residues. Germline assignment: CDR1 SSHAT and CDR2 FNYEAQ (reference sequence). Here the CDR3 DNA reads TGTGCCAGCAGCTCCGCGGGGGAAGAGACCCAGTACTTC. It is translated as CASSSAGEETQYF.

V gene TRBV5-5 combines with J gene TRBJ2-7; 8 nucleotides line up with TRBD2. The CDR3 is made up of 16 amino acids. Looked up from germline, CDR1 is SGHKS and CDR2 is YYEKEE (reference sequence). V lost 3 bases, J lost 6 bases, and 14 bases stayed unmatched. Here the CDR3 reads CASSWPGGAKSSEQYF. In DNA form, the CDR3 reads TGTGCCAGCAGCTGGCCGGGAGGGGCGAAGTCTAGCGAGCAGTACTTC.

This rearrangement joins TRBV27 to TRBJ1-1; D call uncertain. The germline V gene has CDR1 MNHEY and CDR2 SMNVEV (reference sequence). V gave up 3 bases and J gave up 4 bases, with 9 bases separating them. CDR3 size: 13 residues. CDR3 sequence reads: CASSFRGSTEAFF. The CDR3 bases are TGTGCCAGCAGTTTCAGAGGATCCACTGAAGCTTTCTTT.

This clone turned up a few times. This chain uses TRBV29-1 with TRBJ2-7; 11 bases fit TRBD1. The trim removed 0 bases at V and 5 bases at J, leaving 6 bases unmatched. Germline V gives CDR1 SQVTM, CDR2 ANQGSEA. The CDR3 runs 15 residues. CDR3 sequence: CSVEDRRTGGDEQYF. The CDR3 bases are TGCAGCGTTGAAGACCGCCGGACAGGGGGCGACGAGCAGTACTTC.

The chain couples TRBV30 to TRBJ1-2; D unresolved. The length of the CDR3 is 13 residues. V lost 3 bases and J lost 8, with 16 bases in between. Looked up from germline, CDR1 is GTSNPN and CDR2 is SVGIG (reference sequence). The CDR3 DNA reads TGTGCCTGGAGCGCTTTAGGCCGAGGCGGCTACACCTTC. Translated: CAWSALGRGGYTF.

This clone showed up just a few times. The rearrangement uses TRBV4-3 and TRBJ2-7, with 9 bases aligning to TRBD1. The CDR3 covers 15 residues. After removal of 5 bases from V and 3 bases from J, the junction contained 8 bases not matched to a gene. The germline gives CDR1 LGHNA, CDR2 YSLEER. This CDR3 reads CASSVAQGAIYEQYF. The CDR3 DNA sequence: TGCGCCAGCAGCGTAGCACAGGGGGCAATCTACGAGCAGTACTTC.

This rearrangement joins TRBV29-1 to TRBJ2-7; D perhaps matches TRBD1 (6 bases). Germline V CDR1 and CDR2: SQVTM, ANQGSEA. The V end lost 6 bases, the J end lost 5 bases, and 23 bases lay between the germline ends. This CDR3 is built from 15 residues. The DNA of the CDR3 is TGCAGCGTCGTGTATACAGGGTTGGAGGAGGACGAGCAGTACTTC. Translated: CSVVYTGLEEDEQYF.

The genes are TRBV6-5 and TRBJ1-2; 8 bases are shared with TRBD1. The V gene's germline CDR1 is MNHEY and CDR2 SVGAGI. With V trimmed by 5 bases and J by 6 bases, 8 bases remained unmatched. The CDR3 extends over 14 amino acids. The CDR3 region has the DNA TGTGCCAGCAGTAACCAGGGGGCGCGGGATGGCTACACCTTC. It encodes CASSNQGARDGYTF.

This clone was seen a few times. The rearrangement uses TRBV28 and TRBJ1-2; D is possibly TRBD1 (5 bases). The CDR3 is 14 residues long. Germline CDR1 reads MDHEN; CDR2 reads SYDVKM. Trimming took 5 bases from V and 5 from J, leaving 15 bases between them. CDR3 DNA: TGTGCCAGCAGTATTCCGTCAGGGTTTTATGGCTACACCTTC. Protein product: CASSIPSGFYGYTF.

V is TRBV13 and J is TRBJ2-7; tentative D call: TRBD1 (6 bases). The CDR3 loop spans 15 amino acids. Trimming left V 5 bases short and J 1 base short, with 15 bases between. CDR1 and CDR2 from the germline V gene are PRHDT and FYEKMQ (reference sequence). The CDR3 region has the DNA TGTGCCAGCAGCCCCTCGGGCAGGGGTTCCTACGAGCAGTACTTC. Translated, it gives CASSPSGRGSYEQYF.

This clone showed up just a few times. The junction departs from the called germline gene at one end, perhaps through a read error. The V call is TRBV18, the J call TRBJ1-5, with D possibly matching TRBD1 (6 bases). Germline CDR1 is KGHSH and CDR2 is LQKENI. The CDR3 sequence is 16 residues long. The CDR3 DNA is TGTGCCAGCTCAGCACCGCAGGGGAATCTCTATCAGCCCCAGCATTTT. It yields the protein CASSAPQGNLYQPQHF.

V usage is TRBV2 and J usage is TRBJ1-2; TRBD1 matches 7 bases. This CDR3 spans 13 amino acids. CDR1 is SNHLY and CDR2 is FYNNEI in the germline V gene. With V trimmed by 6 bases and J by 8 bases, 9 bases remained unmatched. DNA of the CDR3: TGTGCCAGCAGCCAGACAGGGAGTGGCGGCTACACCTTC. Translating gives CASSQTGSGGYTF. The entire variable domain, with the rest obtained from reference TRBV2 and TRBJ1-2, is as follows: EPEVTQTPSHQVTQMGQEVILRCVPISNHLYFYWYRQILGQKVEFLVSFYNNEISEKSEIFDDQFSVERPDGSNFTLKIRSTKLEDSAMYFCASSQTGSGGYTFGSGTRLTVV.

This clone was observed a handful of times. J is TRBJ1-4 and V is TRBV6-1, with 7 bases aligning to TRBD1. CDR1 is MNHNS, CDR2 SASEGT, per germline. Unmatched junction bases numbered 10, after V lost 6 bases and J lost 6 bases. This CDR3 comprises 15 residues. CDR3 in amino acids: CASRDRQGGYEKLFF. In DNA form, the CDR3 reads TGTGCCAGCAGGGATCGACAGGGAGGATATGAAAAACTGTTTTTT.